This TCR beta chain was recorded in a study of T cells after yellow fever vaccination. Study-level results: Abundant clonotypes from the bulk population could have been carried over as contaminants into FACS-sorted repertoires. Faster peaking, at day 5 versus 15, marked a secondary response that was weaker.

Germline V gene data show CDR1 as SGHAT and CDR2 as FQNNGV. CDR3 length equals 14 residues. The germline V and J ends were trimmed by 5 bases and 2 bases, with 12 bases remaining between them. As regards this clonotype: Its antigen is as yet unknown.

Generation of TCR cDNA used 5'RACE template switching (which added a universal primer site and UMIs). MiXCR was run by TCRdb on the 5' RACE reads, yielding one entry per CDR3 protein. The sample gives around 320,000 distinct CDR3 sequences, 8.5% to 10% of which show up once; about 3% is in the top ten. This clonotype originated in a man aged 18 to 29 who received the YFV17D yellow fever vaccine. V usage is TRBV11-2 and J usage is TRBJ2-5; D remains unclear. Specimen: CD4+ T cells sorted from PBMCs, collected 5 days after the yellow fever booster vaccination. CDR3 residues: CASSRRLAQETQYF. The CDR3 coding sequence is TGTGCCAGCAGCCGTCGACTGGCTCAAGAGACCCAGTACTTC. Variable domain in full (rest from reference TRBV11-2 and TRBJ2-5): EAGVAQSPRYKIIEKRQSVAFWCNPISGHATLYWYQQILGQGPKLLIQFQNNGVVDDSQLPKDRFSAERLKGVDSTLKIQPAKLEDSAVYLCASSRRLAQETQYFGPGTRLLVL.